A selection of T cell receptor beta chains follows, all from one sample in a study of blood T cell repertoires in COVID-19. The table came from immunoSEQ multiplex PCR; TCRdb's copy has only in-frame clones and leaves some out. The table includes roughly 100,000 clones, around 90% detected once. What was sequenced was peripheral blood. These receptors were taken from a woman in her forties or fifties with COVID-19, enrolled during active disease. CDR3s include the opening cysteine and the closing phenylalanine or tryptophan. The D gene is left open where the match is weak. Clone sizes are given selectively: once, few, many, or a class where the clone is expanded.

d_gene: NA
abundance: NA
v_gene: TRBV30
j_gene: TRBJ1-2
CDR3aa: CAWSPRVDYGYTF
CDR3nt: TGTGCCTGGAGTCCTCGAGTCGACTATGGCTACACCTTC

d_gene: TRBD1
abundance: NA
v_gene: TRBV12-5
j_gene: TRBJ2-2
CDR3aa: CASGWDSPRSGELFF
CDR3nt: TGTGCTAGTGGTTGGGACAGTCCTAGGAGCGGGGAGCTGTTTTTT

d_gene: TRBD1
abundance: NA
v_gene: TRBV12-3/TRBV12-4
j_gene: TRBJ2-7
CDR3aa: CASSWDSYEQYF
CDR3nt: TGTGCCAGCAGTTGGGACAGCTACGAGCAGTACTTC

d_gene: TRBD2
abundance: once
v_gene: TRBV9
j_gene: TRBJ2-5
CDR3aa: CASSVSSGGSSETQYF
CDR3nt: TGTGCCAGCAGCGTATCCAGCGGGGGCTCGTCAGAGACCCAGTACTTC

d_gene: NA
abundance: NA
v_gene: TRBV6-1
j_gene: TRBJ1-5
CDR3aa: CASSESPLSNQPQHF
CDR3nt: TGTGCCAGCAGTGAATCCCCCCTAAGCAATCAGCCCCAGCATTTT

d_gene: NA
abundance: NA
v_gene: TRBV3-1/TRBV3-2
j_gene: TRBJ2-5
CDR3aa: CASSQETSGETQYF
CDR3nt: TGTGCCAGCAGCCAAGAGACTAGTGGTGAGACCCAGTACTTC

d_gene: TRBD1
abundance: NA
v_gene: TRBV5-4
j_gene: TRBJ2-3
CDR3aa: CASSFGTGFTDTQYF
CDR3nt: TGTGCCAGCAGCTTTGGGACAGGGTTCACAGATACGCAGTATTTT

d_gene: NA
abundance: few
v_gene: TRBV19
j_gene: TRBJ2-1
CDR3aa: CASSQNSVYNEQFF
CDR3nt: TGTGCCAGTAGTCAAAATTCGGTTTACAATGAGCAGTTCTTC

d_gene: NA
abundance: once
v_gene: TRBV2
j_gene: TRBJ2-5
CDR3aa: CASSPPTDRETQYF
CDR3nt: TGTGCCAGCAGTCCGCCGACAGATCGAGAGACCCAGTACTTC

d_gene: NA
abundance: NA
v_gene: TRBV28
j_gene: TRBJ2-7
CDR3aa: CASSLQGLYEQYF
CDR3nt: TGTGCCAGCAGTTTACAGGGTCTTTACGAGCAGTACTTC

d_gene: NA
abundance: NA
v_gene: TRBV19
j_gene: TRBJ2-3
CDR3aa: CASRQGYTDTQYF
CDR3nt: TGTGCCAGTAGACAGGGCTACACAGATACGCAGTATTTT

d_gene: NA
abundance: NA
v_gene: TRBV2
j_gene: TRBJ2-5
CDR3aa: CASSEVRETQYF
CDR3nt: TGTGCCAGCAGTGAGGTCCGGGAGACCCAGTACTTC

d_gene: TRBD2
abundance: NA
v_gene: TRBV4-2
j_gene: TRBJ2-5
CDR3aa: CASSQPLAGGQETQYF
CDR3nt: TGTGCCAGCAGCCAGCCCCTAGCGGGGGGGCAAGAGACCCAGTACTTC

d_gene: TRBD1
abundance: once
v_gene: TRBV28
j_gene: TRBJ1-3
CDR3aa: CASSSRDSRPSGNTIYF
CDR3nt: TGTGCCAGCAGTAGTAGGGACAGCCGCCCCTCTGGAAACACCATATATTTT

d_gene: NA
abundance: few
v_gene: TRBV9
j_gene: TRBJ1-3
CDR3aa: CASSVSTGSSGNTIYF
CDR3nt: TGTGCCAGCAGCGTATCGACAGGAAGCTCTGGAAACACCATATATTTT

d_gene: NA
abundance: NA
v_gene: TRBV4-3
j_gene: TRBJ1-2
CDR3aa: CASSQDEGVGNYGYTF
CDR3nt: TGCGCCAGCAGCCAAGATGAGGGGGTCGGTAACTATGGCTACACCTTC

d_gene: NA
abundance: NA
v_gene: TRBV6-6
j_gene: TRBJ1-5
CDR3aa: CASSYAEDNQPQHF
CDR3nt: TGTGCCAGCAGTTACGCGGAGGACAATCAGCCCCAGCATTTT

d_gene: TRBD1
abundance: NA
v_gene: TRBV2
j_gene: TRBJ2-7
CDR3aa: CASSHLTPGQGTYEQYF
CDR3nt: TGTGCCAGCAGTCATCTTACACCGGGACAGGGAACCTACGAGCAGTACTTC

d_gene: TRBD1
abundance: NA
v_gene: TRBV27
j_gene: TRBJ2-7
CDR3aa: CASRGTGGSYEQYF
CDR3nt: TGTGCCAGCAGGGGGACAGGGGGATCCTACGAGCAGTACTTC

d_gene: NA
abundance: NA
v_gene: TRBV4-1
j_gene: TRBJ1-3
CDR3aa: CASSQEGASIYF
CDR3nt: TGCGCCAGCAGCCAAGAAGGGGCCTCCATATATTTT

d_gene: NA
abundance: once
v_gene: TRBV9
j_gene: TRBJ2-3
CDR3aa: CASSLGGSTDTQYF
CDR3nt: TGTGCCAGCAGCTTGGGGGGTTCCACAGATACGCAGTATTTT

d_gene: TRBD2
abundance: NA
v_gene: TRBV28
j_gene: TRBJ2-5
CDR3aa: CASSSIGASGGYQETQYF
CDR3nt: TGTGCCAGCAGCTCAATCGGGGCTAGCGGGGGTTACCAAGAGACCCAGTACTTC

d_gene: TRBD2
abundance: NA
v_gene: TRBV13
j_gene: TRBJ2-5
CDR3aa: CASSPRGLAGASETQYF
CDR3nt: TGTGCCAGCAGCCCTAGGGGGCTAGCGGGGGCGTCAGAGACCCAGTACTTC